Listed here is a single T cell receptor beta chain. The sample is drawn from a study of cytomegalovirus exposure and HLA in healthy donors. V lost 0 bases, J lost 7 bases, and 10 bases lay in between. Per the germline V gene, CDR1 is SGDLS and CDR2 is YYNGEE. The length of the CDR3 is 13 residues. The protocol was immunoSEQ multiplex PCR, while the TCRdb copy is restricted to in-frame clones and leaves out a portion. Here the sample spans some 88,000 clones, roughly 97% being singletons. The chain recombines TRBV9 with TRBJ1-1, with a tentative D call TRBD1 (5 bases). This sequence was found in a young man in good health and CMV-seronegative. The sample was PBMCs. The CDR3 DNA is TGTGCCAGCAGCGTAGACGTGGGGCTTGAAGCTTTCTTT. Its protein product is CASSVDVGLEAFF.